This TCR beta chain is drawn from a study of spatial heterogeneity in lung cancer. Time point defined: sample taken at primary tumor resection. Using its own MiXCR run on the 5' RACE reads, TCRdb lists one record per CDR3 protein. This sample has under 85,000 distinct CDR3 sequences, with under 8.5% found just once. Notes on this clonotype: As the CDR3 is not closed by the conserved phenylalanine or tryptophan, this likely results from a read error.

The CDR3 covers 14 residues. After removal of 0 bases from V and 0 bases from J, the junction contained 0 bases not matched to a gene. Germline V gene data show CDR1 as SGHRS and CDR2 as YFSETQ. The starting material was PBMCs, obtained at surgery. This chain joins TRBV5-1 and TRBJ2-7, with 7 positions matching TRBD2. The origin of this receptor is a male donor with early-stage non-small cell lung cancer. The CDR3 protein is CASSLGGSSYEQYS. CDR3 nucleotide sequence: TGCGCCAGCAGCTTGGGCGGGAGCTCCTACGAGCAGTACTCC.